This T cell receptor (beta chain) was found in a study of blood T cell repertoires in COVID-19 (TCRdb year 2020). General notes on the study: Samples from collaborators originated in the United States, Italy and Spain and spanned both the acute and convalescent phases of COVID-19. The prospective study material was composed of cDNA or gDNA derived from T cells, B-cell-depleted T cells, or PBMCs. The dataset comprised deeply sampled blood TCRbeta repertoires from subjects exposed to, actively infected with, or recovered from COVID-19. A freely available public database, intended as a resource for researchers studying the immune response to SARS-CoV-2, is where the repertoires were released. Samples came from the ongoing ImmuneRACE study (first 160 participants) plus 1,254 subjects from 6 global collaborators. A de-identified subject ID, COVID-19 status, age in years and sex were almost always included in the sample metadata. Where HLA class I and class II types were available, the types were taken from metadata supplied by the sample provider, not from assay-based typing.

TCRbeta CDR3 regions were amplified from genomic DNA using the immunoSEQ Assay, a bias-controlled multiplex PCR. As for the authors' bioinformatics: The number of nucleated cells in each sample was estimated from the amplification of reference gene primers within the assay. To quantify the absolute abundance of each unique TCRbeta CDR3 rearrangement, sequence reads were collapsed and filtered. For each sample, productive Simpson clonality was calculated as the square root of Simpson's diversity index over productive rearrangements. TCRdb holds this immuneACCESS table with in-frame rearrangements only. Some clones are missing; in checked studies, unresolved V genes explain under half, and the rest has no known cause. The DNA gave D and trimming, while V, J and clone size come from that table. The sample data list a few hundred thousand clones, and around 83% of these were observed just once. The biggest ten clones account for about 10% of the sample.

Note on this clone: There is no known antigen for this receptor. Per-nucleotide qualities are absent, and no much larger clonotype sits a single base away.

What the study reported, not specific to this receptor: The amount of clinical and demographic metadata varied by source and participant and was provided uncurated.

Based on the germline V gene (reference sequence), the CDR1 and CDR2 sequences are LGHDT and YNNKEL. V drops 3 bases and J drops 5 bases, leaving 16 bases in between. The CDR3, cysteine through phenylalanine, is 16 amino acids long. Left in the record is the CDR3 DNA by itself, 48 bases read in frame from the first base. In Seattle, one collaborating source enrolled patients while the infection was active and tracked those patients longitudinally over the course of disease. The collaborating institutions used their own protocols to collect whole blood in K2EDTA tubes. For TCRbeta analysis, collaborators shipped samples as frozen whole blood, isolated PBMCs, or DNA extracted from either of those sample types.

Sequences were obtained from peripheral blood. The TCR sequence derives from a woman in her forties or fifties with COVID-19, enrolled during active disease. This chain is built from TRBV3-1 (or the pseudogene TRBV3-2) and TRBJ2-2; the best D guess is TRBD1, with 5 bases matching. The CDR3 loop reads CASSQMGLRGTGELFF. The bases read TGTGCCAGCAGCCAGATGGGTTTAAGGGGAACCGGGGAGCTGTTTTTT.